Reported below is one T cell receptor beta chain. Its target is unknown. This record belongs to a study of blood T cells in healthy people across ages. Donors ranged from about 6 to 90 years old and were healthy Caucasians in Russia. The extraction recovered at least 5 micrograms of total RNA per sample. Study-level findings and limits: Long-lived donors carried more naive CD4+ cells and greater diversity than aged donors.

A second roughly 7 to 12 cycle PCR used barcoded and J-beta primers. TCRdb analysed the 5' RACE reads with MiXCR anew, one entry per CDR3 protein. The profile shows about 1,800,000 distinct CDR3 sequences, 28% of them singletons. The TCR originated in a woman in her twenties or thirties in good health. The sample comprised blood.

In DNA form, the CDR3 reads TGTGCCGTACAGGGGGGCGCCGGGGAGCTGTTTTTT. This sequence encodes CAVQGGAGELFF. V gene TRBV28 combines with J gene TRBJ2-2; TRBD1 agrees at 8 bases. The junction had 5 bases not matched to a gene; V was cut back by 11 bases and J by 6 bases. CDR1 is MDHEN, CDR2 SYDVKM, per germline. This CDR3 comprises 12 residues.